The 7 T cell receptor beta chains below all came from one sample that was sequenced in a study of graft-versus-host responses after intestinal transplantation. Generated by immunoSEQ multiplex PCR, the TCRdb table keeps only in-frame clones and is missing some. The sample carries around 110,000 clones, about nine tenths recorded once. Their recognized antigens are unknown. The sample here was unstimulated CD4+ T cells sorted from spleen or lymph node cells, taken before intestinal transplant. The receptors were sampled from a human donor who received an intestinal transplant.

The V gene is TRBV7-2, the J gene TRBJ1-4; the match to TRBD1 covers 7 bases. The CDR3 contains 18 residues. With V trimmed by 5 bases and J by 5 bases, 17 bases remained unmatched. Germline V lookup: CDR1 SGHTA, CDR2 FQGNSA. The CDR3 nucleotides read TGTGCCAGCAGCCCGAGTCCCGGGACAGTATCCATAAATGAAAAACTGTTTTTT. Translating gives CASSPSPGTVSINEKLFF.

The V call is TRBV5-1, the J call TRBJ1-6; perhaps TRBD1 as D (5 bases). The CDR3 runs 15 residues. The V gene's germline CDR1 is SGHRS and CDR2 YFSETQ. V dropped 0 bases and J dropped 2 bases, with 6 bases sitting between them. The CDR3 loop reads CASSLGGTYNSPLHF. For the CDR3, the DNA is TGCGCCAGCAGCTTGGGGGGCACCTATAATTCACCCCTCCACTTT. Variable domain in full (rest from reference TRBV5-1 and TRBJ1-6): KAGVTQTPRYLIKTRGQQVTLSCSPISGHRSVSWYQQTPGQGLQFLFEYFSETQRNKGNFPGRFSGRQFSNSRSEMNVSTLELGDSALYLCASSLGGTYNSPLHFGNGTRLTVT.

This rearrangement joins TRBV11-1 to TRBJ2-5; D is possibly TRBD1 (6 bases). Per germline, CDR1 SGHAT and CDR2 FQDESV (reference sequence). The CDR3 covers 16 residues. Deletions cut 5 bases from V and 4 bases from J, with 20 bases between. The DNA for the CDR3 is TGTGCCAGCAGCCACAAACTCACAGGGCGAAGAGAGACCCAGTACTTC. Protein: CASSHKLTGRRETQYF.

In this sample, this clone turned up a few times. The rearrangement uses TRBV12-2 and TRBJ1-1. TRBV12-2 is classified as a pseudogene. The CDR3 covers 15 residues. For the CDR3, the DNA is TGTGCAAGTCGCTTATATGGAGTGGAGAACACTGAAGCTTTCTTT. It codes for CASRLYGVENTEAFF.

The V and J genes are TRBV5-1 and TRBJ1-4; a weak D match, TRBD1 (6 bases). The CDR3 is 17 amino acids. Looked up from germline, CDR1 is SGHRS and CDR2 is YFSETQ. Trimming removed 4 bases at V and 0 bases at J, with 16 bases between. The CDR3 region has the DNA TGCGCCAGCAGCCTCCAAACGGGACACTCAACTAATGAAAAACTGTTTTTT. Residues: CASSLQTGHSTNEKLFF. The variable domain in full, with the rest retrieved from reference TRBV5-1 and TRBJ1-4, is KAGVTQTPRYLIKTRGQQVTLSCSPISGHRSVSWYQQTPGQGLQFLFEYFSETQRNKGNFPGRFSGRQFSNSRSEMNVSTLELGDSALYLCASSLQTGHSTNEKLFFGSGTQLSVL.

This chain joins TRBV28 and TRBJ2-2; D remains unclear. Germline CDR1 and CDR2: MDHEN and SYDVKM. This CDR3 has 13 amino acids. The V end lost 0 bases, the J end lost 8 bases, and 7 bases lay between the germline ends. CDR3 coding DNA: TGTGCCAGCAGTTTATGGGGCTGGGGGGAGCTGTTTTTT. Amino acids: CASSLWGWGELFF.

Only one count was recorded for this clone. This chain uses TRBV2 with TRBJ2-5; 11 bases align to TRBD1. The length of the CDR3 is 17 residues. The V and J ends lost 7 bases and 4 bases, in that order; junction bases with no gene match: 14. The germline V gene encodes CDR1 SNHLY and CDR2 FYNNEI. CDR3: CASTKNSDRGLGETQYF. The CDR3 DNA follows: TGTGCCAGCACCAAGAACTCGGACAGGGGGCTTGGAGAGACCCAGTACTTC.